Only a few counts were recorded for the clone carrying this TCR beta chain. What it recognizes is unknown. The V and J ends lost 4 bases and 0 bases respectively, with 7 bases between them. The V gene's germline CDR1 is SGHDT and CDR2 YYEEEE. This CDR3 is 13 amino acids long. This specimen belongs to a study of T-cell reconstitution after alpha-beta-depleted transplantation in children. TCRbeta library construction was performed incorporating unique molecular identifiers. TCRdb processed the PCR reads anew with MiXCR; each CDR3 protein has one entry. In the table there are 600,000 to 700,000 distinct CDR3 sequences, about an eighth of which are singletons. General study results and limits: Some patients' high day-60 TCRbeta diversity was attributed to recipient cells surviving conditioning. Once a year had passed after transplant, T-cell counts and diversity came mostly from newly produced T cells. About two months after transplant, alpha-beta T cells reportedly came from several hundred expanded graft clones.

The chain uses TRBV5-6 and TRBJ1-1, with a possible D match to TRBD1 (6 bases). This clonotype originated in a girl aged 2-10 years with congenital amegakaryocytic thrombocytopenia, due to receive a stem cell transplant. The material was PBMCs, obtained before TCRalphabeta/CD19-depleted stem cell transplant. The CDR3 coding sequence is TGTGCCAGCAGCCGGACAGTGAACACTGAAGCTTTCTTT. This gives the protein CASSRTVNTEAFF.